A single sample is the source of the 18 T cell receptor beta chains below, sequenced in a study of cytomegalovirus exposure and HLA in healthy donors. The study ran its PCR with 60 Vbeta and 13 Jbeta primers. Repertoires were generated with immunoSEQ multiplex PCR, while TCRdb's copy carries only in-frame clones and drops some. The sample has about 130,000 clones, about 82% seen once. Sequenced input: PBMCs. All receptors come from a boy aged 5-17 years in good health and CMV-seronegative.

The gene calls are TRBV6-1 and TRBJ2-5; 8 positions match TRBD1. Germline trimming cut 10 bases from V and 3 bases from J; bases unmatched to any gene: 13. Germline values: CDR1 MNHNS, CDR2 SASEGT. This CDR3 region has 15 residues. The CDR3 loop is CATLKGQGGEETQYF. CDR3 DNA sequence: TGTGCCACCCTTAAAGGACAGGGCGGAGAAGAGACCCAGTACTTC.

The chain carries TRBV14 and TRBJ2-2; D uncertain. CDR3 size: 15 residues. CDR1 is SGHDN, CDR2 FVKESK, per germline. The germline V and J ends were trimmed by 6 bases and 1 base, with 12 bases remaining between them. The CDR3: CASSLSSRNTGELFF. The CDR3 DNA reads TGTGCCAGCAGTCTTTCTTCTAGGAACACCGGGGAGCTGTTTTTT.

The chain has TRBV6-6 and TRBJ2-3; 7 nucleotides agree with TRBD2. Germline V CDR1 and CDR2: MNHNY, SVGAGI (reference sequence). The CDR3 contains 16 residues. J gave up 5 bases and V 4 bases, and 12 bases lay outside the gene matches. CDR3 in DNA: TGTGCCAGCAGTTCCAAGTACCGGGACTACTTAGATACGCAGTATTTT. This codes for CASSSKYRDYLDTQYF.

The chain couples TRBV27 to TRBJ1-1; tentatively, D is TRBD1 (6 bases). CDR3 length: 13 amino acids. Trimming removed 6 bases from V and 3 bases from J, with 11 bases in between. Germline V gives CDR1 MNHEY, CDR2 SMNVEV (reference sequence). The CDR3 sequence is CASRRGADTEAFF. The CDR3 region has the DNA TGTGCCAGCAGGCGGGGGGCGGACACTGAAGCTTTCTTT.

This chain links TRBV30 with TRBJ2-1, with 11 nucleotides matching TRBD2. CDR3 length equals 15 residues. V gave up 3 bases and J gave up 5 bases; unmatched junction bases: 6. From germline, CDR1 is GTSNPN and CDR2 SVGIG (reference sequence). CDR3 in DNA: TGTGCCTGGAGCCCCGGGACTAGCGGCCACAATGAGCAGTTCTTC. It codes for CAWSPGTSGHNEQFF.

The gene calls are TRBV30 and TRBJ2-7; 7 bases match TRBD2. The CDR3 is 14 residues long. Germline CDR1 reads GTSNPN; CDR2 reads SVGIG (reference sequence). V was clipped by 3 bases and J by 3 bases; unmatched bases: 8. CDR3: CAWRVFGGDYEQYF. The CDR3 DNA is TGTGCCTGGAGGGTTTTTGGGGGGGACTACGAGCAGTACTTC.

The CDR3 protein is CASSLVIAGGPHEQYF. CDR3 bases: TGTGCCAGCAGCTTAGTAATAGCGGGAGGGCCCCACGAGCAGTACTTC. The chain carries TRBV7-6 and TRBJ2-7; 11 bases line up with TRBD2. J lost 5 bases, V lost 1 base, and 7 bases had no gene match. The CDR3 loop spans 16 amino acids. The V gene's germline CDR1 is SGHVS and CDR2 FNYEAQ.

The chain joins TRBV6-5 to TRBJ1-2; D is unresolved. The CDR3 is 11 amino acids. Germline CDR1 MNHEY, CDR2 SVGAGI. V shed 6 bases and J shed 4 bases, with 6 bases lying between them. The CDR3 spells CASRSGYGYTF. The CDR3 DNA reads TGTGCCAGCAGATCGGGCTATGGCTACACCTTC.

V is TRBV19 and J is TRBJ2-1, with 8 bases aligning to TRBD2. J was trimmed by 5 bases and V by 2 bases; bases with no gene match: 8. This CDR3 contains 16 residues. Germline CDR1 reads LNHDA; CDR2 reads SQIVND (reference sequence). The CDR3 DNA reads as TGTGCCAGTAGTATAATGTCGGGAGGGTATAACAATGAGCAGTTCTTC. The encoded protein is CASSIMSGGYNNEQFF. Supplemented by reference TRBV19 and TRBJ2-1, the full variable domain reads DGGITQSPKYLFRKEGQNVTLSCEQNLNHDAMYWYRQDPGQGLRLIYYSQIVNDFQKGDIAEGYSVSREKKESFPLTVTSAQKNPTAFYLCASSIMSGGYNNEQFFGPGTRLTVL.

V gene TRBV29-1 combines with J gene TRBJ1-3; the D gene is possibly TRBD1 (5 bases). The V gene lost 5 bases and the J gene lost 0 bases, with 11 bases spanning the gap. The CDR3 covers 14 residues. Germline V gene lookup returns CDR1 SQVTM and CDR2 ANQGSEA. The CDR3: CSVRQPLSGNTIYF. DNA for the CDR3: TGCAGCGTTCGACAGCCTCTCTCTGGAAACACCATATATTTT.

This chain uses TRBV7-2 with TRBJ2-4; possible D gene TRBD1, 6 bases. The CDR3 consists of 15 residues. V lost 4 bases and J lost 0, with 10 bases in between. CDR1 and CDR2 (germline): SGHTA, FQGNSA. CDR3 protein: CASSSGTLAKNIQYF. Written as DNA, the CDR3 is TGTGCCAGCAGCTCCGGGACACTAGCCAAAAACATTCAGTACTTC.

This clone was observed a handful of times. This chain connects TRBV5-4 to TRBJ1-2; tentatively, D is TRBD1 (6 bases). The CDR3 spans 16 residues. Germline values: CDR1 SGHNT, CDR2 YYREEE (reference sequence). With 4 bases removed from V and 0 bases from J, the gap between germline ends came to 16 bases. The CDR3 is CASSGGKGESNYGYTF. Written as DNA, the CDR3 is TGTGCCAGCAGCGGGGGCAAGGGTGAATCTAACTATGGCTACACCTTC.

The chain couples TRBV9 to TRBJ1-1; unclear D gene. Germline CDR1 reads SGDLS; CDR2 reads YYNGEE. Trimming left V 4 bases short and J 1 base short, with 8 bases between. The CDR3 spans 13 residues. CDR3 in amino acids: CASSPYPNTEAFF. CDR3 in DNA: TGTGCCAGCAGCCCCTACCCGAACACTGAAGCTTTCTTT.

The rearrangement uses TRBV19 and TRBJ1-5, with D hard to call. The V gene's germline CDR1 is LNHDA and CDR2 SQIVND (reference sequence). The CDR3 has 16 residues. V lost 1 base to trimming and J lost 2 bases, with 12 bases between them. The CDR3 spells CASSIVQASGNQPQHF. In nucleotides, the CDR3 is TGTGCCAGTAGTATAGTTCAGGCATCGGGCAATCAGCCCCAGCATTTT.

This clone was seen only a few times. Other nucleotide sequences from this sample produce the same CDR3. The chain recombines TRBV30 with TRBJ2-7, with D hard to call. Trimming took 7 bases from V and 0 from J, leaving 7 bases between them. Germline loops: CDR1 GTSNPN, CDR2 SVGIG (reference sequence). The CDR3 has 11 residues. CDR3 sequence: CASAGSYEQYF. CDR3 sequence (DNA): TGTGCCTCCGCCGGCTCCTACGAGCAGTACTTC.

J is TRBJ2-1 and V is TRBV5-1; 7 bases align to TRBD2. The V segment lost 2 bases and the J segment 2 bases; nucleotides outside the gene matches: 4. Germline lookup yields CDR1 SGHRS and CDR2 YFSETQ. The CDR3 covers 15 residues. CDR3 residues: CASSFVGGAYNEQFF. DNA for the CDR3: TGCGCCAGCAGCTTCGTGGGGGGGGCCTACAATGAGCAGTTCTTC.

This clone has just a few counts. The chain uses TRBV4-1 and TRBJ1-5, with a tentative D call TRBD1 (5 bases). CDR1 is MGHRA and CDR2 is YSYEKL in the germline V gene. There are 14 residues in the CDR3. With 4 bases removed from V and 6 bases from J, the gap between germline ends came to 13 bases. CDR3 nucleotide sequence: TGCGCCAGCAGCCCCAGGGAGGTTGTTCAGCCCCAGCATTTT. Its translation is CASSPREVVQPQHF.

V and J are TRBV7-9 and TRBJ2-5; 7 positions match TRBD2. The ends lost 1 base at V and 5 bases at J; junction bases unmatched: 7. This CDR3 region has 15 residues. Looked up from germline, CDR1 is SEHNR and CDR2 is FQNEAQ (reference sequence). The CDR3 coding sequence is TGTGCCAGCAGCTTAGTCGGCGGGAGAAGTGAGACCCAGTACTTC. Its translation is CASSLVGGRSETQYF.